One sample yielded the 12 T cell receptor beta chains listed below, sequenced in a study of cytomegalovirus exposure and HLA in healthy donors. The study ran its PCR with 60 Vbeta and 13 Jbeta primers. Using immunoSEQ multiplex PCR, the repertoire was profiled, and TCRdb retains in-frame clones only, with some absent. The table lists 150,000 to 200,000 clones, 75% to 80% of them singletons. Sequencing used PBMCs. The receptors here all came from a man aged 50-59 years in good health and CMV-seropositive.

This clone was picked up one time. The genes are TRBV27 and TRBJ2-2; D gene unclear. From germline, CDR1 is MNHEY and CDR2 SMNVEV (reference sequence). The ends were cut back, 5 bases at V and 5 bases at J, with 9 bases in the middle. The CDR3 loop spans 13 amino acids. This CDR3 reads CASSLSQTGELFF. CDR3 sequence (DNA): TGTGCCAGCAGTCTCAGTCAGACCGGGGAGCTGTTTTTT.

The J gene is TRBJ1-5, the V gene TRBV18; 8 bases are shared with TRBD1. The CDR3 covers 18 residues. The trim removed 0 bases at V and 0 bases at J, leaving 7 bases unmatched. Germline values: CDR1 KGHSH, CDR2 LQKENI. The DNA of the CDR3 is TGTGCCAGCTCACCACCGGGACAGGCCCAAGATAGCAATCAGCCCCAGCATTTT. Its protein product is CASSPPGQAQDSNQPQHF.

This rearrangement joins TRBV4-1 to TRBJ1-4; D may be TRBD1 (6 bases). V was cut by 1 base and J by 6 bases, with 18 bases left in between. There are 17 residues in the CDR3. Per germline, CDR1 MGHRA and CDR2 YSYEKL. CDR3 coding DNA: TGCGCCAGCAGCCAAGCGGGGACTACGGGGGCTGATGAAAAACTGTTTTTT. Translation gives CASSQAGTTGADEKLFF.

The chain combines TRBV10-3 with TRBJ2-3; 7 bases agree with TRBD2. After removal of 4 bases from V and 1 base from J, the junction contained 5 bases not matched to a gene. The CDR3 totals 15 residues. Germline CDR1 is ENHRY and CDR2 is SYGVKD. The DNA of the CDR3 is TGTGCCATCAGTGGGGGGGGTCTCCGCACAGATACGCAGTATTTT. This encodes CAISGGGLRTDTQYF.

V gene TRBV19 combines with J gene TRBJ2-7, with a tentative D call TRBD1 (6 bases). Germline CDR1 LNHDA, CDR2 SQIVND (reference sequence). The V and J ends lost 7 bases and 0 bases respectively, with 13 bases between them. The CDR3 has 14 amino acids. CDR3 amino acids: CASTPTGDSYEQYF. Written as DNA, the CDR3 is TGTGCCAGTACCCCGACAGGCGACTCCTACGAGCAGTACTTC.

The V gene is TRBV18, the J gene TRBJ2-3; the D gene is possibly TRBD2 (6 bases). This CDR3 spans 15 amino acids. Germline V lookup: CDR1 KGHSH, CDR2 LQKENI. Trimming removed 3 bases from V and 5 bases from J, with 15 bases in between. CDR3 protein: CASSPSPGVRDTQYF. In nucleotides, the CDR3 is TGTGCCAGCTCACCTTCGCCGGGGGTAAGAGATACGCAGTATTTT.

The V gene is TRBV11-2, the J gene TRBJ1-4, with 8 bases fitting TRBD1. Germline CDR1 reads SGHAT; CDR2 reads FQNNGV. V shed 4 bases, J shed 5 bases, and the junction held 3 bases outside the gene matches. This CDR3 comprises 14 residues. The CDR3 loop reads CASSSRQGNEKLFF. For the CDR3, the DNA is TGTGCCAGCAGCTCGCGACAGGGGAATGAAAAACTGTTTTTT.

The chain employs TRBV5-6 and TRBJ1-2, with 9 bases identical to TRBD1. This CDR3 is built from 18 residues. The junction had 13 bases not matched to a gene; V was cut back by 4 bases and J by 0 bases. In germline, CDR1 is SGHDT, CDR2 YYEEEE. The CDR3 loop is CASSPGQGRHLPNYGYTF. CDR3 sequence (DNA): TGTGCCAGCAGCCCCGGACAGGGGCGCCACCTCCCTAACTATGGCTACACCTTC.

CDR3 sequence (DNA): TGTGCCAGCACCCCCCGAGGGATCTATGGCTACACCTTC. Translated, it gives CASTPRGIYGYTF. J is TRBJ1-2 and V is TRBV5-6; unclear D gene. Germline-derived CDR1 and CDR2 are SGHDT and YYEEEE. V lost 6 bases to trimming and J lost 4 bases, with 13 bases between them. This CDR3 contains 13 residues.

The chain links TRBV11-2 to TRBJ1-6; unclear D gene. The CDR3 spans 15 residues. Germline V lookup: CDR1 SGHAT, CDR2 FQNNGV. V lost 6 bases to trimming and J lost 9 bases, with 18 bases between them. The CDR3 DNA is TGTGCCAGCAGTCCAAATGCGGGGTCTAGTTCACCCCTCCACTTT. As protein: CASSPNAGSSSPLHF.

The V and J genes are TRBV2 and TRBJ1-2, with D uncertain. The length of the CDR3 is 11 residues. The V end lost 6 bases, the J end lost 5 bases, and 7 bases lay between the germline ends. Germline lookup yields CDR1 SNHLY and CDR2 FYNNEI. The CDR3 region has the DNA TGTGCCAGCAGGGCAGATTATGGCTACACCTTC. This translates into CASRADYGYTF.

This rearrangement joins TRBV28 to TRBJ1-2, with TRBD1 matching over 8 bases. Germline CDR1 reads MDHEN; CDR2 reads SYDVKM. CDR3 length: 14 residues. The trim removed 2 bases at V and 8 bases at J, leaving 7 bases unmatched. The CDR3 here is CASSLEAGGRGYTF. CDR3 nucleotide sequence: TGTGCCAGCAGTTTAGAGGCAGGGGGCAGAGGCTACACCTTC.